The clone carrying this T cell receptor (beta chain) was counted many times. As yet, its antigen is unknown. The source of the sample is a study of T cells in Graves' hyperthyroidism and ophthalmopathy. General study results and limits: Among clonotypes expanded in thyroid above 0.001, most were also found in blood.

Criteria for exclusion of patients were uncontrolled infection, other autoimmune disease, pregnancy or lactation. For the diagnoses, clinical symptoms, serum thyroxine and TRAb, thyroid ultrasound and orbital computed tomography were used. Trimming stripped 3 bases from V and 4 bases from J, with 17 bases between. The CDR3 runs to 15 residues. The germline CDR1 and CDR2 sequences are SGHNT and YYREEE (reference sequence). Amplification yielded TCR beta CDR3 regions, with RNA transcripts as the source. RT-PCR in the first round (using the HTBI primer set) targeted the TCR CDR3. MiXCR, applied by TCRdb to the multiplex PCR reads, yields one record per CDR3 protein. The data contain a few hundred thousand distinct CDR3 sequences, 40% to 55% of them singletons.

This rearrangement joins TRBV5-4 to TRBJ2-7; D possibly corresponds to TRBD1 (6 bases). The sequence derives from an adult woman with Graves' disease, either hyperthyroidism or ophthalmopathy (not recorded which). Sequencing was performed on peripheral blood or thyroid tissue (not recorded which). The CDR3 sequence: CASSSSQGSSYEQYF. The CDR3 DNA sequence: TGTGCCAGCAGCTCGTCACAGGGATCATCGTACGAGCAGTACTTC.